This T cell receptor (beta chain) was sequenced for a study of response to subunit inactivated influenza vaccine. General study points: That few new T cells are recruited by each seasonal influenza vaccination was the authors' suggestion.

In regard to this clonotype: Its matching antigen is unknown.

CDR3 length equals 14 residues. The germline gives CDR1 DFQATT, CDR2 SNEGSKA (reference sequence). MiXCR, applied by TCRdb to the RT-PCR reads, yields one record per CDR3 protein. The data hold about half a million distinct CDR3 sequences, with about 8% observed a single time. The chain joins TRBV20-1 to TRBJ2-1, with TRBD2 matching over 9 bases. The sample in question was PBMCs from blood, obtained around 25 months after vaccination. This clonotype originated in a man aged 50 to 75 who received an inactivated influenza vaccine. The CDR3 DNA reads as TGCAGCGTAGCGGGAGTCTCGATCTACAATGAGCAGTTCTTC. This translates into CSVAGVSIYNEQFF.